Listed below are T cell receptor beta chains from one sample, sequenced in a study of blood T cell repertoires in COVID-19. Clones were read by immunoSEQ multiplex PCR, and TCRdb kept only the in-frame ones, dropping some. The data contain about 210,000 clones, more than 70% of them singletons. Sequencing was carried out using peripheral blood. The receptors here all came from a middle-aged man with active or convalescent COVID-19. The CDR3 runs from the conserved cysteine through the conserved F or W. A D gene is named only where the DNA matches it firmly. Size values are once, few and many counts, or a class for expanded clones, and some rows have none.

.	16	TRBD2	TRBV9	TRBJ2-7	CASSASLAGVSSEQYF	TGTGCCAGCAGCGCCTCTCTAGCGGGAGTGTCTTCCGAGCAGTACTTC
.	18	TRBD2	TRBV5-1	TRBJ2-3	CASSLELAGGRETDTQYF	TGCGCCAGCAGCTTGGAGCTAGCGGGGGGGCGGGAAACAGATACGCAGTATTTT
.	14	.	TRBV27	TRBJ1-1	CASSLQGGNTEAFF	TGTGCCAGCAGTCTGCAGGGTGGGAACACTGAAGCTTTCTTT
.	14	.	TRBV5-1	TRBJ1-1	CASSQVVGDTEAFF	TGCGCCAGCAGTCAGGTCGTTGGCGATACTGAAGCTTTCTTT
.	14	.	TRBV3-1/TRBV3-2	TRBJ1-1	CASSLRQYNTEAFF	TGTGCCAGCAGCCTGAGACAGTATAACACTGAAGCTTTCTTT
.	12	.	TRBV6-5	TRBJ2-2	CASISWTGELFF	TGTGCCAGCATAAGCTGGACCGGGGAGCTGTTTTTT
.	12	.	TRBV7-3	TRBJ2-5	CASSYDGETQYF	TGTGCCAGCAGCTACGACGGGGAGACCCAGTACTTC
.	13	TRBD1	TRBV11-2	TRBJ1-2	CASSDGTAEGYTF	TGTGCCAGCAGTGACGGGACAGCCGAAGGCTACACCTTC
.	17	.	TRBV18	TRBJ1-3	CASSPLIRGSSGNTIYF	TGTGCCAGCTCACCACTAATTAGGGGTTCCTCTGGAAACACCATATATTTT
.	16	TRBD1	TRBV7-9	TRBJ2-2	CASSPKGTDQTGELFF	TGTGCCAGCAGCCCAAAGGGGACAGATCAGACCGGGGAGCTGTTTTTT
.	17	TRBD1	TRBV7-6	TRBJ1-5	CASSFRDRLFSNQPQHF	TGTGCCAGCAGCTTCCGGGACAGACTTTTTAGCAATCAGCCCCAGCATTTT
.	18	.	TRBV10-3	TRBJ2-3	CAISDYQGRGSSTDTQYF	TGTGCCATCAGTGACTACCAGGGACGGGGGTCTAGCACAGATACGCAGTATTTT
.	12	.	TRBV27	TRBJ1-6	CASSFGNSPLHF	TGTGCCAGCAGTTTCGGGAATTCACCCCTCCACTTT
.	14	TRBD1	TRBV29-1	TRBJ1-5	CSVVTGGGNQPQHF	TGCAGCGTTGTGACAGGGGGGGGCAATCAGCCCCAGCATTTT
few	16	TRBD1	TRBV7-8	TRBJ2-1	CASSALVGQGTYEQFF	TGTGCCAGCAGCGCGCTTGTCGGACAGGGTACTTATGAGCAGTTCTTC
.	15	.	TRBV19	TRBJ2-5	CASAEGSGFRETQYF	TGTGCCAGTGCGGAGGGTTCAGGTTTTAGAGAGACCCAGTACTTC
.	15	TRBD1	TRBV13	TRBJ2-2	CASRAPGTGAGELFF	TGTGCCAGCAGAGCCCCCGGGACAGGGGCCGGGGAGCTGTTTTTT
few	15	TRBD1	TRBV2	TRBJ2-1	CASSRAGTAYNEQFF	TGTGCCAGCAGTAGAGCCGGGACAGCATACAATGAGCAGTTCTTC
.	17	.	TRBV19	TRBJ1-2	CASSGGSLDSVRYGYTF	TGTGCCAGTAGTGGGGGGAGCCTAGATTCGGTGAGGTATGGCTACACCTTC
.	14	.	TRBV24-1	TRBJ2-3	CATSGVGSTDTQYF	TGTGCCACCTCGGGGGTCGGCAGCACAGATACGCAGTATTTT